The 10 T cell receptor beta chains below all came from one sample that was sequenced in a study of T cell responses to AZD1222 COVID-19 vaccine. The table came from immunoSEQ multiplex PCR; TCRdb's copy has only in-frame clones and leaves some out. The data contain about 80,000 clones, approximately 90% of them singletons. The sequencing here drew on peripheral blood, taken on day 0 of AZD1222 vaccination. Receptor source: an adult in good health.

The gene calls are TRBV9 and TRBJ2-7; D is tentatively TRBD1 or TRBD2 (5 bases each). The germline V gene encodes CDR1 SGDLS and CDR2 YYNGEE. This CDR3 region has 13 residues. V lost 0 bases, J lost 3 bases, and 7 bases lay in between. As DNA, the CDR3 is TGTGCCAGCAGCGTAGGGGACGGCTACGAGCAGTACTTC. This translates into CASSVGDGYEQYF.

The chain is built from TRBV27 and TRBJ2-1; TRBD2 matches 7 bases. The CDR3 covers 14 residues. The ends lost 8 bases at V and 3 bases at J; junction bases unmatched: 7. Germline-derived CDR1 and CDR2 are MNHEY and SMNVEV (reference sequence). CDR3 coding DNA: TGTGCCAGCGCTCAAAGCGGGAACTACAATGAGCAGTTCTTC. Translation: CASAQSGNYNEQFF.

In its sample, this clone was seen a few times. This rearrangement joins TRBV3-1 (or the pseudogene TRBV3-2) to TRBJ1-1; D gene unclear. The CDR3 has 14 amino acids. The V and J ends lost 8 bases and 1 base respectively, with 14 bases between them. Germline lookup yields CDR1 LGHDT and CDR2 YNNKEL (reference sequence). CDR3 amino acids: CASERAGTNTEAFF. The CDR3 DNA reads TGTGCCAGCGAACGGGCAGGAACGAACACTGAAGCTTTCTTT.

The chain links TRBV27 to TRBJ1-2; D uncertain. Germline V gene lookup returns CDR1 MNHEY and CDR2 SMNVEV (reference sequence). Trimming shortened V by 4 bases and J by 0 bases, and 9 bases separated the two germline ends. CDR3 size: 14 residues. CDR3 amino acids: CASSSGRTNYGYTF. The DNA of the CDR3 is TGTGCCAGCAGTTCCGGGAGAACTAACTATGGCTACACCTTC.

This chain uses TRBV28 with TRBJ2-5; the D is unclear. The V end was cut by 5 bases, the J end by 1 base, with 5 bases between. The CDR3 is 12 residues long. Germline V gene sequence: CDR1 MDHEN, CDR2 SYDVKM. CDR3 DNA: TGTGCCAGCAGTCGACTCCAAGAGACCCAGTACTTC. Its translation: CASSRLQETQYF.

V is TRBV7-8 and J is TRBJ1-2; tentative D call: TRBD1 (5 bases). Germline V gene sequence: CDR1 SGHVS, CDR2 FQNEAQ. Trimming removed 5 bases from V and 2 bases from J, with 6 bases in between. The CDR3 has 12 residues. For the CDR3, the DNA is TGTGCCAGCAGCCAGGGAAACTATGGCTACACCTTC. As protein: CASSQGNYGYTF.

V usage is TRBV4-1 and J usage is TRBJ2-7, with D possibly matching TRBD2 (6 bases). The V gene's germline CDR1 is MGHRA and CDR2 YSYEKL. Trimming shortened V by 0 bases and J by 0 bases, and 12 bases separated the two germline ends. This CDR3 region has 16 residues. For the CDR3, the DNA is TGCGCCAGCAGCCAAGATCGGGCCGGGAGCTCCTACGAGCAGTACTTC. Its translation is CASSQDRAGSSYEQYF.

DNA of the CDR3: TGTGCCAGTAGTAGGACAGGGGGCGGCAATCAGCCCCAGCATTTT. Translating it yields CASSRTGGGNQPQHF. The genes are TRBV19 and TRBJ1-5, with 11 bases lining up with TRBD1. The ends lost 4 bases at V and 2 bases at J; junction bases unmatched: 1. Germline V lookup: CDR1 LNHDA, CDR2 SQIVND (reference sequence). This CDR3 has 15 residues.

CDR3 sequence: CASTYGRGYGYTF. The CDR3 DNA reads as TGTGCCAGCACCTATGGGAGGGGCTATGGCTACACCTTC. The chain links TRBV28 to TRBJ1-2; the D gene is possibly TRBD1 (5 bases). The CDR3 has 13 amino acids. Looked up from germline, CDR1 is MDHEN and CDR2 is SYDVKM. Trimming cost V 7 bases and J 4 bases, with 13 bases left between them.

This clone is a singleton in its sample. The gene calls are TRBV21-1 and TRBJ2-7; TRBD2 reflects the table's D call only, with no check against the DNA. TRBV21-1 is reported as a pseudogene. The CDR3 loop spans 14 amino acids. The chain's CDR3 is CASSKMRSSYEQYF. In nucleotides, the CDR3 is TGTGCCAGCAGCAAAATGCGGAGCTCCTACGAGCAGTACTTC.